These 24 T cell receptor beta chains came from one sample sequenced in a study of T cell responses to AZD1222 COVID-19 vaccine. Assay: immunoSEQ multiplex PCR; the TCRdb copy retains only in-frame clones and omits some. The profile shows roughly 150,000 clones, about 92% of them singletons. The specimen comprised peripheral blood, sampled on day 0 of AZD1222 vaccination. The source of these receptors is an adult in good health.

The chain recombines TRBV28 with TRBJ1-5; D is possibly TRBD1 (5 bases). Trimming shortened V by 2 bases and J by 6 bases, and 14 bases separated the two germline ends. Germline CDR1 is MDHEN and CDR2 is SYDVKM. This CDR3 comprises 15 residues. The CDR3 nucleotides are TGTGCCAGCAGTTTACCGGGGGGAATGGGTCAGCCCCAGCATTTT. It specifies CASSLPGGMGQPQHF.

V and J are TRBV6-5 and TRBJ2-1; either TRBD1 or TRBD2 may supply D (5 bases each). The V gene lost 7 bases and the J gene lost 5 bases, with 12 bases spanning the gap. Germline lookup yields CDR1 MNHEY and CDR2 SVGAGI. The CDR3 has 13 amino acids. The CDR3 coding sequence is TGTGCCAGCAAAAAGGGACCTAACAATGAGCAGTTCTTC. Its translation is CASKKGPNNEQFF.

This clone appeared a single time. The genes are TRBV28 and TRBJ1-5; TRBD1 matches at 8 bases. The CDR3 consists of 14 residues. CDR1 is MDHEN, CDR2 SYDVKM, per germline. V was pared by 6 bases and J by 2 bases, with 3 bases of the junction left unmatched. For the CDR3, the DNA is TGTGCCAGCAGGATGACAGGGGGCAATCAGCCCCAGCATTTT. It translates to CASRMTGGNQPQHF.

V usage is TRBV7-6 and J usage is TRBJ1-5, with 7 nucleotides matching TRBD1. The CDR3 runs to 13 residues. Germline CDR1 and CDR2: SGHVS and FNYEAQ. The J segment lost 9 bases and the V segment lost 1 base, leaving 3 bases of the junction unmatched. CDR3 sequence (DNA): TGTGCCAGCAGCTTAGGACAGGGCTCGCCCCAGCATTTT. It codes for CASSLGQGSPQHF.

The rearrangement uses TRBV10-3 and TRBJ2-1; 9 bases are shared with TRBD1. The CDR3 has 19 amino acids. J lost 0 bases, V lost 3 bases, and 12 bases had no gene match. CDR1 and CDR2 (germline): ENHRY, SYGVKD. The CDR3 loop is CAISDGTGTSFRSYNEQFF. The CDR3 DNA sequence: TGTGCCATCAGTGATGGGACAGGGACATCTTTCCGCTCCTACAATGAGCAGTTCTTC.

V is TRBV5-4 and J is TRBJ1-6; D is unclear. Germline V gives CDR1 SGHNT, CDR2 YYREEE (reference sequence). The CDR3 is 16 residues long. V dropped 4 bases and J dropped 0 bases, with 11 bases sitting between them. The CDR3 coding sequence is TGTGCCAGCAGCGCCTCGGGGTCCTCCTATAATTCACCCCTCCACTTT. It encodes CASSASGSSYNSPLHF.

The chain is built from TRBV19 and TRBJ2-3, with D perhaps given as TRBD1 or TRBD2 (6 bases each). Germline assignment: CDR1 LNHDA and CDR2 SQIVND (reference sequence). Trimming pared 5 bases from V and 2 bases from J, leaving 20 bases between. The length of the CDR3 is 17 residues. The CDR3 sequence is CASSLGGRPTYTDTQYF. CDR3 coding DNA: TGTGCCAGTAGTCTCGGGGGCAGGCCAACCTACACAGATACGCAGTATTTT. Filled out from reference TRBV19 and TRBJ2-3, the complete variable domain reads DGGITQSPKYLFRKEGQNVTLSCEQNLNHDAMYWYRQDPGQGLRLIYYSQIVNDFQKGDIAEGYSVSREKKESFPLTVTSAQKNPTAFYLCASSLGGRPTYTDTQYFGPGTRLTVL.

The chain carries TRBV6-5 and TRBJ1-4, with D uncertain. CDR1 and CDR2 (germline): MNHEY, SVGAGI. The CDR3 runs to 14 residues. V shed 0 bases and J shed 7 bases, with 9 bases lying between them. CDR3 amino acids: CASSYSIRIEKLFF. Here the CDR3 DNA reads TGTGCCAGCAGTTACTCGATTCGGATTGAAAAACTGTTTTTT.

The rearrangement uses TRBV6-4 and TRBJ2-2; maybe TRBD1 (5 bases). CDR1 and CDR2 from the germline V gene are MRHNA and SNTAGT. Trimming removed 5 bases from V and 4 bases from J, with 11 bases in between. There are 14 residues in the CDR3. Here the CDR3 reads CASSSQGSTGELFF. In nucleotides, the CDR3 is TGTGCCAGCAGTAGCCAGGGAAGCACCGGGGAGCTGTTTTTT.

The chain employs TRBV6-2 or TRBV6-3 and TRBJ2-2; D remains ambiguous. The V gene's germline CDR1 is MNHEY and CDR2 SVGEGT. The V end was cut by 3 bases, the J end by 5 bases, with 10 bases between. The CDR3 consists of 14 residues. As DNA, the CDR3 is TGTGCCAGCAGTTATAATCTAGGGACCGGGGAGCTGTTTTTT. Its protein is CASSYNLGTGELFF.

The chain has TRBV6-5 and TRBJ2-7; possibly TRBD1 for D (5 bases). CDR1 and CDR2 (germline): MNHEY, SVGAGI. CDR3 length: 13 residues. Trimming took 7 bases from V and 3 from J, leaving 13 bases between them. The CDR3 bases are TGTGCCAGCACAACAGGTTCCCGCTACGAGCAGTACTTC. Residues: CASTTGSRYEQYF.

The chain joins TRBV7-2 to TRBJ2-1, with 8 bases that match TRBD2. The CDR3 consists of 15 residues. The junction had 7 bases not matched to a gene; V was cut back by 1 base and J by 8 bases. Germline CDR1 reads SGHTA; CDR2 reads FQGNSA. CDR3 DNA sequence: TGTGCCAGCAGCTTAGTTCGAGCGGGGGAGTATGAGCAGTTCTTC. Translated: CASSLVRAGEYEQFF.

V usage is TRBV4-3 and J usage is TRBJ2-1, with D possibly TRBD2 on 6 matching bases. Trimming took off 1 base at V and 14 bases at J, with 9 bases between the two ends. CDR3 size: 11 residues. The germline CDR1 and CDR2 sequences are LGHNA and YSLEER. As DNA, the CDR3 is TGCGCCAGCAGCCAAGGGGGGGTGGAGTTCTTC. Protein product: CASSQGGVEFF.

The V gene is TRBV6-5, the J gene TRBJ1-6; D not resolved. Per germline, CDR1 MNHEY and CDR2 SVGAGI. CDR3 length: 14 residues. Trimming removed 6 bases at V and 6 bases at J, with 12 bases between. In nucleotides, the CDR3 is TGTGCCAGCAGACTCACAGAACTTAATTCACCCCTCCACTTT. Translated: CASRLTELNSPLHF.

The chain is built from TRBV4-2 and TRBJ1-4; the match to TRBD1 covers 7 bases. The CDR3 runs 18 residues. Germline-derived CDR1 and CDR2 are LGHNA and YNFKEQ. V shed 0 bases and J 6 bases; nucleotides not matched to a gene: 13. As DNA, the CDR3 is TGTGCCAGCAGCCAAGATAGAGTGGGTCGTCAGGGGGATGAAAAACTGTTTTTT. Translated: CASSQDRVGRQGDEKLFF.

The CDR3 protein is CASSRALVAGANTDTQYF. As DNA, the CDR3 is TGTGCCAGCAGTCGTGCGCTCGTAGCGGGGGCCAACACAGATACGCAGTATTTT. The chain couples TRBV5-8 to TRBJ2-3; 9 nucleotides align to TRBD2. From germline, CDR1 is SGHTS and CDR2 YDEGEE. Trimming cost V 5 bases and J 2 bases; bases outside gene matches: 15. CDR3 size: 18 residues.

The CDR3 region has the DNA TGTGCCAGCAGCACCCTAGCGTCCCCCTACAATGAGCAGTTCTTC. It translates to CASSTLASPYNEQFF. The rearrangement uses TRBV3-1 (or the pseudogene TRBV3-2) and TRBJ2-1, with D maybe TRBD2 (6 bases). V lost 5 bases to trimming and J lost 2 bases, with 13 bases between them. The CDR3 covers 15 residues. Per germline, CDR1 LGHDT and CDR2 YNNKEL (reference sequence).

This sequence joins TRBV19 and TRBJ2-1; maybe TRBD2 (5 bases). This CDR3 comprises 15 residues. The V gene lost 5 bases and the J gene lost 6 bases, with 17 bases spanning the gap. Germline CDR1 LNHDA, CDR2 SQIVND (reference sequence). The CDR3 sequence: CASSSGLIVVNEQFF. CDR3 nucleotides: TGTGCCAGTAGTTCCGGACTGATAGTGGTCAATGAGCAGTTCTTC.

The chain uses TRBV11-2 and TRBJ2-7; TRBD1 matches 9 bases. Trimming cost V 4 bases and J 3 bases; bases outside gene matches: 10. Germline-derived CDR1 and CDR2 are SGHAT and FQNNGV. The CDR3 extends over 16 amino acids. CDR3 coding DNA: TGTGCCAGCAGCTACTCAACAGGGGGCTATCTCTACGAGCAGTACTTC. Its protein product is CASSYSTGGYLYEQYF.

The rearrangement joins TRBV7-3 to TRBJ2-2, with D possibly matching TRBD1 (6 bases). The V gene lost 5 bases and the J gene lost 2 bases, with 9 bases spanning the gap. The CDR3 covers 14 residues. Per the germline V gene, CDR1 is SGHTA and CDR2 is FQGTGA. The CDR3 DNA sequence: TGTGCCAGCAGCAACAGGGAAAACACCGGGGAGCTGTTTTTT. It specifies CASSNRENTGELFF.

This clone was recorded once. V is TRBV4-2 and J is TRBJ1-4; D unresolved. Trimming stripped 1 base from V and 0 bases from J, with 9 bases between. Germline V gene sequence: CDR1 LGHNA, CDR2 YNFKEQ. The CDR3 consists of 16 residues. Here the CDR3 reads CASSQAVDATNEKLFF. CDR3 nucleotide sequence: TGTGCCAGCAGCCAAGCAGTGGACGCAACTAATGAAAAACTGTTTTTT.

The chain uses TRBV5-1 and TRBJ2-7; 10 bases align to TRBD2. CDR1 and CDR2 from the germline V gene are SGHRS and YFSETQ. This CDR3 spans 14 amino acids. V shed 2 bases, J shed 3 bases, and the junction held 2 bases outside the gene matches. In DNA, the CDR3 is TGCGCCAGCAGCTTCACTAGCGGGAACTACGAGCAGTACTTC. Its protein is CASSFTSGNYEQYF.

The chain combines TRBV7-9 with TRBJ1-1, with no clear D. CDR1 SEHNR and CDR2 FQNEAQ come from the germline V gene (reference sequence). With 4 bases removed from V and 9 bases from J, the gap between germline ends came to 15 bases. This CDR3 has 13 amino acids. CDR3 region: CASSYLTASKAFF. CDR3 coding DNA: TGTGCCAGCAGCTACCTGACCGCGTCGAAAGCTTTCTTT.

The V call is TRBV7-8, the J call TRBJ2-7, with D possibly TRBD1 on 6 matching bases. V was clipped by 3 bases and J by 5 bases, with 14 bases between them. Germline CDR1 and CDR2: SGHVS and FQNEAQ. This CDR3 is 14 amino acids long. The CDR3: CASSLRGRDDEQYF. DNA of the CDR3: TGTGCCAGCAGCTTGAGGGGGAGAGATGACGAGCAGTACTTC. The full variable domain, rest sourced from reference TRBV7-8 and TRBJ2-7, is GAGVSQSPRYKVAKRGQDVALRCDPISGHVSLFWYQQALGQGPEFLTYFQNEAQLDKSGLPSDRFFAERPEGSVSTLKIQRTQQEDSAVYLCASSLRGRDDEQYFGPGTRLTVT.